One and the same sample provided the 8 T cell receptor beta chains below, sequenced in a study of blood T cells in healthy people across ages. A sample-barcoded 5' primer and a J-beta primer mix were used in a second PCR of roughly 6 to 11 cycles. TCRdb re-analysed the 5' RACE reads in MiXCR, keeping a single row per CDR3 protein. The table lists over 700,000 distinct CDR3 sequences, about 55% of them singletons, with roughly 40% in the top ten. Sequencing was performed on blood. These receptor sequences come from a man at least 80 years old in good health.

The chain joins TRBV7-8 to TRBJ2-5; weak D call: TRBD2 (6 bases). The J call may be incorrect, as the DNA end agrees better with TRBJ2-7. This CDR3 contains 17 residues. The germline CDR1 and CDR2 sequences are SGHVS and FQNEAQ. The CDR3 protein is CASSLVSLGGGAYEQYF. The CDR3 region has the DNA TGTGCCAGCAGCTTAGTTTCTCTTGGCGGCGGGGCCTACGAGCAGTACTTC.

Only one count was recorded for this clonotype. The chain has TRBV10-3 and TRBJ2-1; 9 bases align to TRBD2. The DNA matches TRBJ2-7 better at its end, which makes the J call doubtful. This CDR3 is 14 amino acids long. Germline V gene lookup returns CDR1 ENHRY and CDR2 SYGVKD. For the CDR3, the DNA is TGTGCCATCGGAACTAGCGGGTCTTACAATGAGCAGTACTTC. Residues: CAIGTSGSYNEQYF.

This chain joins TRBV6-1 and TRBJ2-7; D possibly corresponds to TRBD2 (6 bases). The germline V gene has CDR1 MNHNS and CDR2 SASEGT. The CDR3 is 18 residues long. V lost 4 bases, J lost 0 bases, and 22 bases lay in between. The chain's CDR3 is CASSATGLGGAISYEQYF. CDR3 nucleotide sequence: TGTGCCAGCAGTGCCACGGGGCTCGGCGGGGCGATCTCCTACGAGCAGTACTTC.

The chain couples TRBV6-2 or TRBV6-3 to TRBJ2-3; TRBD1 is a possible D gene (6 bases). V lost 6 bases, J lost 4 bases, and 17 bases lay in between. The CDR3 has 15 amino acids. CDR1 is MNHEY, CDR2 SVGEGT, per germline. This CDR3 reads CASSPLGRGADTQYF. The DNA of the CDR3 is TGTGCCAGCAGCCCCCTCGGCAGGGGCGCAGATACGCAGTATTTT.

The CDR3 DNA follows: TGTGCCAGCAGAGGGGGGACTAGCGCATCCTACGAGCAGTACTTC. Its protein is CASRGGTSASYEQYF. This chain uses TRBV27 with TRBJ2-7; 10 positions match TRBD2. Germline V CDR1 and CDR2: MNHEY, SMNVEV (reference sequence). The CDR3 runs to 15 residues. V gave up 6 bases and J gave up 1 base; unmatched junction bases: 6.

This clonotype was recorded only once. The gene calls are TRBV6-5 and TRBJ2-7, with 9 bases lining up with TRBD2. The J call may be incorrect, as the DNA end agrees better with TRBJ2-5. Germline V gene sequence: CDR1 MNHEY, CDR2 SVGAGI. The CDR3 totals 16 residues. CDR3 region: CASSYRKIAGDETQYF. The CDR3 coding sequence is TGTGCCAGCAGTTACCGGAAAATAGCGGGAGACGAGACCCAGTACTTC.

J is TRBJ2-4 and V is TRBV28; 9 nucleotides match TRBD1. The DNA matches TRBJ2-7 better at its end, which makes the J call doubtful. Germline V lookup: CDR1 MDHEN, CDR2 SYDVKM. The CDR3 runs 13 residues. The DNA for the CDR3 is TGTGCCAGCAGGAACAGGGGGCTCGGCGAGCAGTACTTC. It is translated as CASRNRGLGEQYF.

The rearrangement uses TRBV6-5 and TRBJ1-2, with a tentative D call TRBD1 (5 bases). The CDR3 consists of 16 residues. V dropped 4 bases and J dropped 4 bases, with 19 bases sitting between them. The germline CDR1 and CDR2 sequences are MNHEY and SVGAGI. Written as DNA, the CDR3 is TGTGCCAGCAGTTTCGGACCTTCCGGGACCCGCTATGGCTACACCTTC. Its protein is CASSFGPSGTRYGYTF.